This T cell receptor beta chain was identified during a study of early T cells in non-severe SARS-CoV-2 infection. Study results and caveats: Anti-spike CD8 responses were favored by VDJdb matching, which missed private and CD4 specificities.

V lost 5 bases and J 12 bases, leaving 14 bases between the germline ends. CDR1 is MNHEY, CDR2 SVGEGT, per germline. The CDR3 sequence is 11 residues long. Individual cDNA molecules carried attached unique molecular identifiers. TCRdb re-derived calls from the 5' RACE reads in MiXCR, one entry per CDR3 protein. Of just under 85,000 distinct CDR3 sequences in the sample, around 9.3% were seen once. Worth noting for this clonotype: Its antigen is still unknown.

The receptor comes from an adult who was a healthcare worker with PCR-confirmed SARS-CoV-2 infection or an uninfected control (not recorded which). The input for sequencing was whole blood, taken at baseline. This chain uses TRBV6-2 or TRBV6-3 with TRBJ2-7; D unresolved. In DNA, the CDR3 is TGTGCCAGCAGTCCACGGCGCTACATGTACTTC. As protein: CASSPRRYMYF.